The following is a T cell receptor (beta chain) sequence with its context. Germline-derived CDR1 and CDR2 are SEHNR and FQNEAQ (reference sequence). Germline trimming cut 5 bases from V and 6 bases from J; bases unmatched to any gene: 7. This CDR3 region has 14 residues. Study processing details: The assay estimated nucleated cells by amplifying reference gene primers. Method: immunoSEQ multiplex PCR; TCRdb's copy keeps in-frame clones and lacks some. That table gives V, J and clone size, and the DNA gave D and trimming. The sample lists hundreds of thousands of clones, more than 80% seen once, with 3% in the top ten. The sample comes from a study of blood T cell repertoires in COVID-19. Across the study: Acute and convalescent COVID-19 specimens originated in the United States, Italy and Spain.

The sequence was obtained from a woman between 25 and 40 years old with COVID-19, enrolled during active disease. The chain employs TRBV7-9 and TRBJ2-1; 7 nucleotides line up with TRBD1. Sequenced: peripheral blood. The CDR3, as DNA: TGTGCCAGCAGCATACAGGGGATCATCAATGAGCAGTTCTTC. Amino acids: CASSIQGIINEQFF.